This T cell receptor (beta chain) comes out of a study of CD8 T cells in Susac syndrome. Sequencing of TCR beta, carried out with a high-throughput approach, was applied to CD8+ and CD4+ T cells from the blood. Comments on this clonotype: Its antigen is not identified.

The germline CDR1 and CDR2 sequences are DFQATT and SNEGSKA (reference sequence). The CDR3 has 16 amino acids. With 6 bases clipped from V and 5 bases from J, the junction kept 16 bases outside the gene matches. RNA in amounts of 0.5 to 1 ug was reverse transcribed with random hexamers. TCR beta CDR3 was amplified by immunoSEQ covering 54 Vbeta and 13 Jbeta. MiXCR, run by TCRdb on the immunoSEQ multiplex PCR reads, gives a single entry per CDR3 protein. The profile shows some 170,000 distinct CDR3 sequences, roughly 94% of them singletons. Overall study findings and caveats: That the number of individuals in its TCR sequencing and HLA analysis was relatively small was acknowledged by the study.

The sample was CD4+ T cells from PBMCs. The chain uses TRBV20-1 and TRBJ2-1, with 7 bases identical to TRBD2. This sequence was found in a human donor with multiple sclerosis. In DNA form, the CDR3 reads TGCAGTGCCTCGACGTGGCGGGAGAAGGTCAACAATGAGCAGTTCTTC. It yields the protein CSASTWREKVNNEQFF.